The subject of this entry is one T cell receptor beta chain. As yet, its antigen is unknown. Assay used: immunoSEQ multiplex PCR; TCRdb lists only in-frame clones, some missing. Here the sample spans 43,000 or so clones, roughly 84% being singletons. The source of the sample is a study of Ad26.COV2.S vaccination and SARS-CoV-2 variants. Points from the study as a whole: Total T cell responses may have been underestimated by the TCR breadth and depth analyses. While placebo recipients had lower spike-specific TCR breadth, vaccine recipients had more.

CDR1 and CDR2 from the germline V gene are WSHSY and SAAADI. The CDR3 is made up of 15 amino acids. Trimming stripped 5 bases from V and 0 bases from J, with 13 bases between. The sample here was peripheral blood, taken after recovery from COVID-19. The sequence was obtained from a human donor who had recovered from COVID-19. The V gene is TRBV10-2, the J gene TRBJ1-1; no clear D gene. The CDR3 reads CASSRSSPMNTEAFF. The CDR3 DNA follows: TGCGCCAGCAGTAGGAGTTCCCCAATGAACACTGAAGCTTTCTTT.